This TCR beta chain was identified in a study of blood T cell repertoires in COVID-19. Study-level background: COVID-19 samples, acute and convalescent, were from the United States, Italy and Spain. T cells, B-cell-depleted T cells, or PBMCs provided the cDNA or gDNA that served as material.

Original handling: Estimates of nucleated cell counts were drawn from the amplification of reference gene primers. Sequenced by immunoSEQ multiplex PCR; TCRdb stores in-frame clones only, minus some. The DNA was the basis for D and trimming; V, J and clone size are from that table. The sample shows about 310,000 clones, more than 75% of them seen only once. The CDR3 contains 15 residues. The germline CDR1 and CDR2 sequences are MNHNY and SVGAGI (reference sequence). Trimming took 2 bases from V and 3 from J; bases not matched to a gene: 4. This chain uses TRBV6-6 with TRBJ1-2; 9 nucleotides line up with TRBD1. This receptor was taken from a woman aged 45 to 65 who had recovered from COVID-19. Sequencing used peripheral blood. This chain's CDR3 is CASSYRTGVDYGYTF. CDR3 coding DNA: TGTGCCAGCAGTTACCGGACAGGGGTTGACTATGGCTACACCTTC.